The 5 T cell receptor beta chains presented below share a single source sample, sequenced in a study of Tregs in tolerant kidney transplant recipients. Only in-frame clones appear in the TCRdb table, and some are missing; sequencing was by immunoSEQ multiplex PCR. Its clone listing holds 25,000 to 35,000 clones. The starting material was CD8+ T cells from blood, obtained before the transplant. The receptor set was obtained from a human donor who received a combined kidney and bone marrow transplant.

Points on this clone: The read terminates 3 residues before the CDR3 end, so the remaining end is supplied by the germline J gene. This chain uses TRBV5-1 with TRBJ1-2; 7 nucleotides match TRBD1. Germline V CDR1 and CDR2: SGHRS, YFSETQ. This CDR3 is built from 11 residues. The CDR3 is CASSAGQGYTF. The part of the CDR3 DNA that was read is TGCGCCAGCAGCGCGGGACAGGGC.

Remarks on this clone: The DNA ends 3 residues before the CDR3 does, and the rest of the CDR3 is filled in from the germline J gene. The V call is TRBV7-2, the J call TRBJ2-2; D is unresolved. This CDR3 region has 14 residues. CDR1 is SGHTA and CDR2 is FQGNSA in the germline V gene. V was clipped by 11 bases and J by 2 bases, with 15 bases between them. The CDR3 bases that were read are TGTGCCCTAGGCCTCGCGGCCAACACCGGGGAG. This gives the protein CALGLAANTGE. In full, the CDR3 reads CALGLAANTGELFF.

Concerning this clone itself: The read gets to within 3 residues of the CDR3 end, and the germline J gene fills in the rest. The chain uses TRBV2 and TRBJ2-3; 9 bases line up with TRBD2. Germline CDR1 reads SNHLY; CDR2 reads FYNNEI. With V trimmed by 6 bases and J by 2 bases, 6 bases remained unmatched. CDR3 length: 15 amino acids. CDR3 residues: CASRSERGVTDTQYF. The sequenced part of the CDR3 DNA is TGTGCCAGCAGATCCGAGCGGGGGGTCACAGATACG.

Note on this clone: The CDR3 end falls 3 residues outside the read, so it is completed with the germline J gene. The chain uses TRBV13 and TRBJ1-1; the D gene is possibly TRBD1 (6 bases). V lost 5 bases and J 1 base, leaving 11 bases between the germline ends. The CDR3 has 14 residues. CDR1 is PRHDT, CDR2 FYEKMQ, per germline (reference sequence). The covered CDR3 bases are TGTGCCAGCAGCGGCCCGGGACAGAACACTGAA. Its protein is CASSGPGQNTE. The whole CDR3 protein reads CASSGPGQNTEAFF.

In the case of this clone: Read coverage stops 3 residues before the CDR3 terminus; the germline J gene supplies the remainder. J is TRBJ1-2 and V is TRBV7-6, with TRBD1 matching 8 bases. There are 13 residues in the CDR3. The germline V gene has CDR1 SGHVS and CDR2 FNYEAQ. The CDR3 bases that were read are TGTGCCAGCAGCTTACAGGACAGGGACGGC. Its translation is CASSLQDRDG. The entire CDR3 is CASSLQDRDGYTF.